This is a list of T cell receptor beta chains from one sample in a study of T cells in lung cancer brain metastases. Using immunoSEQ multiplex PCR, the repertoire was profiled, and TCRdb retains in-frame clones only, with some absent. The table lists about 1,700 clones, about nine tenths of them singletons. The specimen was tumor tissue from a brain metastasis. These receptors originate from a man aged 55 to 70 with non-small cell lung cancer that had spread to the brain. CDR3s include the opening cysteine and the closing phenylalanine or tryptophan. The D gene is left open where the match is weak. A clone size is listed for some rows: how often the clone was seen (once, few, many), or a class if it is expanded.

v_gene,abundance,d_gene,j_gene,CDR3aa,CDR3nt
TRBV7-9,NA,NA,TRBJ1-1,CAGKELNTEAFF,TGTGCCGGAAAGGAGCTGAACACTGAAGCTTTCTTT
TRBV18,NA,TRBD1,TRBJ1-2,CASSGWTGDGYTF,TGTGCCAGCTCGGGATGGACAGGGGATGGCTACACCTTC
TRBV2,NA,NA,TRBJ2-2,CASISATGELFF,TGTGCCAGCATTTCGGCAACCGGGGAGCTGTTTTTT
TRBV4-1,NA,NA,TRBJ2-3,CASSQDTYDTQYF,TGCGCCAGCAGCCAAGATACCTACGATACGCAGTATTTT
TRBV2,NA,TRBD2,TRBJ2-6,CASSALAGGPGGANVLTF,TGTGCCAGCAGTGCACTAGCGGGAGGGCCGGGAGGGGCCAACGTCCTGACTTTT
TRBV19,NA,NA,TRBJ2-3,CASSYTITDTQYF,TGTGCCAGTAGTTACACGATCACAGATACGCAGTATTTT
TRBV21-1,NA,NA,TRBJ2-3,CASSSRAWLDTQYF,TGTGCCAGCAGCTCAAGGGCCTGGTTAGATACGCAGTATTTT
TRBV2,NA,TRBD2,TRBJ2-5,CASGLLAPGGETQYF,TGTGCCAGCGGCCTACTAGCGCCCGGAGGAGAGACCCAGTACTTC
TRBV4-2,NA,NA,TRBJ2-1,CASSQNPDSNEQFF,TGTGCCAGCAGCCAAAACCCTGACTCTAATGAGCAGTTCTTC
TRBV19,NA,NA,TRBJ1-2,CASSMTGANYGYTF,TGTGCCAGTAGTATGACAGGAGCTAACTATGGCTACACCTTC
TRBV10-3,few,TRBD1,TRBJ1-2,CAIKGTAVYGYTF,TGTGCCATCAAAGGGACAGCAGTCTATGGCTACACCTTC
TRBV18,NA,TRBD1,TRBJ2-5,CASSPNRGETQYF,TGTGCCAGCTCGCCGAACAGGGGAGAGACCCAGTACTTC
TRBV9,NA,NA,TRBJ1-2,CASSLGRGIYGYTF,TGTGCCAGCAGCCTAGGCAGGGGCATTTATGGCTACACCTTC
TRBV11-2,NA,TRBD2,TRBJ2-3,CASSLGVGGGAGDTQYF,TGTGCCAGCAGCTTAGGTGTCGGCGGGGGGGCGGGAGATACGCAGTATTTT
TRBV5-1,NA,TRBD1,TRBJ1-2,CASGPRPGQGHYGYTF,TGCGCCAGCGGCCCACGTCCGGGACAGGGACACTATGGCTACACCTTC
TRBV6-1,NA,TRBD2,TRBJ2-3,CASSEASGGVDTQYF,TGTGCCAGCAGTGAAGCTAGCGGGGGGGTAGATACGCAGTATTTT